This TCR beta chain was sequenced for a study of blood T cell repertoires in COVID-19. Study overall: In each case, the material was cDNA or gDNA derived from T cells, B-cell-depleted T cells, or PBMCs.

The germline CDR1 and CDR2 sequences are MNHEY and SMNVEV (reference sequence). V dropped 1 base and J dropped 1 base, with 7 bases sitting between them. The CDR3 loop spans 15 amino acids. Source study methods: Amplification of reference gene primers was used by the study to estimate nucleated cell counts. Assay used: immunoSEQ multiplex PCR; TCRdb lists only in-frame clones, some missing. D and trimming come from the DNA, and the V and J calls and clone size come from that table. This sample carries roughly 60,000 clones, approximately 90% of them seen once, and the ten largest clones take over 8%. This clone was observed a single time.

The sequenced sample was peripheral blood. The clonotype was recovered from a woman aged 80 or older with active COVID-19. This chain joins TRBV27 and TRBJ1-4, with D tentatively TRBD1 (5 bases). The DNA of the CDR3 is TGTGCCAGCAGTTTATGGGGGGGAACTAATGAAAAACTGTTTTTT. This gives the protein CASSLWGGTNEKLFF.